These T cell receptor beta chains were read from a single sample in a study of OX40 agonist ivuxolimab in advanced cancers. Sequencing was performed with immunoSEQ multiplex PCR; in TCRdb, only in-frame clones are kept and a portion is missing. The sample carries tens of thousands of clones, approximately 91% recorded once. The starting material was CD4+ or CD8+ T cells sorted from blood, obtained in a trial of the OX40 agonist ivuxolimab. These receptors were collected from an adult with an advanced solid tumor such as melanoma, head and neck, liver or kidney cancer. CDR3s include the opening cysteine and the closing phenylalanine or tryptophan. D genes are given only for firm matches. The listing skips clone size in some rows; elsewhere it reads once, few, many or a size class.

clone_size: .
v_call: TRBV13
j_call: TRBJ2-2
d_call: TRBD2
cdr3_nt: TGTGCCAGCAGCACCGGACTAGACCAGGGCGGGGAGCTGTTTTTT
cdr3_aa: CASSTGLDQGGELFF

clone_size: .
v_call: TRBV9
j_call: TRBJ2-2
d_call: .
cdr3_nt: TGTGCCAGCAGCGTTCACAGGACAGACGAGAACACCGGGGAGCTGTTTTTT
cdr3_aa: CASSVHRTDENTGELFF

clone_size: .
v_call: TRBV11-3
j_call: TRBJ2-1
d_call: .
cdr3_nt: TGTGCCAGCAGCGTCGACGGCTACAATGAGCAGTTCTTC
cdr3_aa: CASSVDGYNEQFF

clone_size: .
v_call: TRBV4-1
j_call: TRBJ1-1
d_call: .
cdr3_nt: TGCGCCAGCAGCCAAGGACGCACTGAAGCTTTCTTT
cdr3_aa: CASSQGRTEAFF

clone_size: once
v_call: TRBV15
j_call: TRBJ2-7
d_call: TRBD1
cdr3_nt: TGTGCCACCAGCAGAGTCGGACAGGGTCACTACGAGCAGTACTTC
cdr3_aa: CATSRVGQGHYEQYF

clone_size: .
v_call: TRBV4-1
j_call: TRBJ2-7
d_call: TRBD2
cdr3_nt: TGCGCCAGCAGCCAAGGTACTAGCGCGGGCGAGCAGTACTTC
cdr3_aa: CASSQGTSAGEQYF

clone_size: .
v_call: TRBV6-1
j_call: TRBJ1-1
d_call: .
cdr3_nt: TGTGCCAGCAGTGAAGCGTGGGTTGTGAACACTGAAGCTTTCTTT
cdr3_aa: CASSEAWVVNTEAFF

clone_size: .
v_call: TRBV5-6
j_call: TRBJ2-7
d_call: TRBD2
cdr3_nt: TGTGCCAGCAGCTTCTGGACTAGTCATGCCTACGAGCAGTACTTC
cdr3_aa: CASSFWTSHAYEQYF

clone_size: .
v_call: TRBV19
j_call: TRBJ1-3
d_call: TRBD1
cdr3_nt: TGTGCCAGTATAGGACAGGAGTACACCATATATTTT
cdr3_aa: CASIGQEYTIYF

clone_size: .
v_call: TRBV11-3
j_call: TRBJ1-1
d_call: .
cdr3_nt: TGTGCCAGCAGCTTAGAGCTACCCCCTCGAGGGGGGAGCTACACTGAAGCTTTCTTT
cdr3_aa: CASSLELPPRGGSYTEAFF

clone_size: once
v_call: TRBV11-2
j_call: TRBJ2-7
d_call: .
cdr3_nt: TGTGCCAGCAGCTTGGGGCAAACAAAGACCTACGAGCAGTACTTC
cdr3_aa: CASSLGQTKTYEQYF

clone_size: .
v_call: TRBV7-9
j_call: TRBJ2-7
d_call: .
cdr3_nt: TGTGCCAGCAGCTTAGTCAGCTACGAGCAGTACTTC
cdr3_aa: CASSLVSYEQYF

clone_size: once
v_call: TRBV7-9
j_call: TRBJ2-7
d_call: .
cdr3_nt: TGTGCCAGCAGCATAGACCCGGGGGAGCAGTACTTC
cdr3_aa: CASSIDPGEQYF

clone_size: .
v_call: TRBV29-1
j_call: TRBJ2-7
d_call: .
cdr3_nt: TGCAGCGTTGAGGGACTGGGCGAGCAGTACTTC
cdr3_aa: CSVEGLGEQYF

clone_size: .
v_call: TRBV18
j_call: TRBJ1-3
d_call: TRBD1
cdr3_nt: TGTGCCAGCTCACCTGGGACAGCTGGAAACACCATATATTTT
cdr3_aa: CASSPGTAGNTIYF